Sequencing of this TCR beta chain was carried out in a study of T cells in Graves' hyperthyroidism and ophthalmopathy. The germline V gene encodes CDR1 MDHEN and CDR2 SYDVKM. The V gene lost 4 bases and the J gene lost 5 bases, with 15 bases spanning the gap. The CDR3 consists of 15 residues. Amplified TCR beta CDR3 regions derived from RNA transcripts. The HTBI set primed first-round TCR CDR3 RT-PCR. In TCRdb, the multiplex PCR reads were re-called with MiXCR into one record per CDR3 protein. This table has around 500,000 distinct CDR3 sequences, 22% appearing once. This clonotype has a handful of counts. Duration under 3 months, a NOSPECS grade of at least 4, and a Clinical Activity Score of at least 3 characterized the ophthalmopathy patients.

Specimen: blood. The clonotype comes from a woman aged 65 to 85 with Graves' ophthalmopathy. The genes are TRBV28 and TRBJ2-4; D is possibly TRBD1 or TRBD2 (5 bases each). The CDR3 loop is CASSSPGTVQNIQYF. The CDR3 DNA is TGTGCCAGCAGTTCTCCCGGGACCGTGCAAAACATTCAGTACTTC.